Listed here are 21 T cell receptor beta chains from one sample, sequenced in a study. TCRdb reprocessed the 5' RACE reads via MiXCR and lists one record per CDR3 protein. The sample comprises around 52,000 distinct CDR3 sequences, about 28% of which are singletons, and approximately 3.3% rests with the top ten. The sequencing input was tumor-infiltrating memory CD4+ T cells sorted from the breast tumor. Subset described: memory CD4+ T cells, CD4+CD45RO+CD25-. These receptors were collected from a female donor with breast cancer.

This clonotype appeared once. This may arise from a read error, as a much more abundant clone is one base away. The chain combines TRBV6-2 or TRBV6-3 with TRBJ2-7, with D tentatively TRBD2 (5 bases). This CDR3 has 12 amino acids. Germline V lookup: CDR1 MNHEY, CDR2 SVGEGT. The CDR3 nucleotides are TGTGCCAGCAGTTGGACTGGCTACGAGCAGCACTTC. This codes for CASSWTGYEQHF.

CDR3 DNA sequence: TGTGCCAGCAGTTTATCGTTAGCCCAGGGGACCACCGGGGAGCTGTTTTTT. Translating gives CASSLSLAQGTTGELFF. The chain combines TRBV27 with TRBJ2-2; a possible D gene is TRBD1 (6 bases). In germline, CDR1 is MNHEY, CDR2 SMNVEV (reference sequence). CDR3 length: 17 amino acids. Trimming left V 0 bases short and J 4 bases short, with 15 bases between.

J is TRBJ2-1 and V is TRBV7-2; D perhaps matches TRBD1 (6 bases). The length of the CDR3 is 15 residues. Germline lookup yields CDR1 SGHTA and CDR2 FQGNSA. Trimming left V 5 bases short and J 5 bases short, with 16 bases between. CDR3 DNA: TGTGCCAGCAGCAAAGGGGGTACCACCCACAATGAGCAGTTCTTC. Translating it yields CASSKGGTTHNEQFF.

This rearrangement joins TRBV28 to TRBJ2-7; TRBD1 is a possible D gene (6 bases). The germline gives CDR1 MDHEN, CDR2 SYDVKM. Between the trimmed V and J ends, which lost 5 bases and 1 base, there was a span of 9 bases. The CDR3 is 13 amino acids. The CDR3 DNA follows: TGTGCCAGCAGTCCCGGACAGTCCTACGAGCAGTACTTC. It specifies CASSPGQSYEQYF.

This clonotype was seen a handful of times. V and J are TRBV12-5 and TRBJ2-7; 7 positions match TRBD2. Germline V gene sequence: CDR1 LGHNT, CDR2 FRNRAP. The CDR3 runs 15 residues. The V gene end was trimmed by 4 bases and the J gene end by 4 bases; junction bases not matched to a gene: 10. CDR3 bases: TGTGCTAGTGGTTGGGCAGGAGCGGGGAGTTACGAGCAGTACTTC. Amino acids: CASGWAGAGSYEQYF.

This clonotype turned up a few times. The chain carries TRBV20-1 and TRBJ2-5, with 13 bases aligning to TRBD2. J gave up 6 bases and V 5 bases, and 6 bases lay outside the gene matches. The CDR3 is 14 residues long. The germline V gene encodes CDR1 DFQATT and CDR2 SNEGSKA (reference sequence). CDR3 in amino acids: CSARGLAGEKTQYF. CDR3 bases: TGCAGTGCTCGCGGACTAGCGGGAGAAAAGACCCAGTACTTC.

The table lists this clonotype with a few counts. The chain joins TRBV20-1 to TRBJ1-4; TRBD1 agrees at 7 bases. Per the germline V gene, CDR1 is DFQATT and CDR2 is SNEGSKA (reference sequence). CDR3 length: 13 residues. Trimming removed 4 bases from V and 5 bases from J; junction bases left unmatched: 4. The CDR3 DNA follows: TGCAGTGCTACCCAGGGACAGAATGAAAAACTGTTTTTT. This translates into CSATQGQNEKLFF.

The gene calls are TRBV28 and TRBJ2-7, with D possibly TRBD2 on 6 matching bases. The CDR3 runs to 14 residues. Germline V gene data show CDR1 as MDHEN and CDR2 as SYDVKM. The V and J ends lost 6 bases and 1 base respectively, with 13 bases between them. The CDR3: CASRVAGPSYEQYF. The CDR3 DNA is TGTGCCAGCAGGGTGGCGGGACCATCCTACGAGCAGTACTTC. The full variable domain, with the rest looked up from reference TRBV28 and TRBJ2-7, is DVKVTQSSRYLVKRTGEKVFLECVQDMDHENMFWYRQDPGLGLRLIYFSYDVKMKEKGDIPEGYSVSREKKERFSLILESASTNQTSMYLCASRVAGPSYEQYFGPGTRLTVT.

This clonotype has only a few counts. This rearrangement joins TRBV5-6 to TRBJ1-1, with 8 bases fitting TRBD1. The CDR3 runs 14 residues. The V and J ends lost 5 bases and 5 bases, in that order; junction bases with no gene match: 8. CDR1 is SGHDT and CDR2 is YYEEEE in the germline V gene. CDR3 amino acids: CASSSDRGWTEAFF. The CDR3 bases are TGTGCCAGCAGTTCAGACAGGGGTTGGACTGAAGCTTTCTTT. Full variable domain (rest looked up from reference TRBV5-6 and TRBJ1-1): DAGVTQSPTHLIKTRGQQVTLRCSPKSGHDTVSWYQQALGQGPQFIFQYYEEEERQRGNFPDRFSGHQFPNYSSELNVNALLLGDSALYLCASSSDRGWTEAFFGQGTRLTVV.

This clonotype turned up a few times. V and J are TRBV6-5 and TRBJ2-7; 9 bases are shared with TRBD2. This CDR3 has 17 amino acids. Germline CDR1 and CDR2: MNHEY and SVGAGI. With V trimmed by 0 bases and J by 2 bases, 8 bases remained unmatched. CDR3 coding DNA: TGTGCCAGCAGTTACTCGAGTTTCCGGACTAGCGCCTACGAGCAGTACTTC. Translation: CASSYSSFRTSAYEQYF.

This clonotype was observed a handful of times. V and J are TRBV20-1 and TRBJ2-5, with D tentatively TRBD1 or TRBD2 (5 bases each). The germline V gene has CDR1 DFQATT and CDR2 SNEGSKA (reference sequence). The CDR3 covers 13 residues. Trimming stripped 1 base from V and 5 bases from J, with 11 bases between. The chain's CDR3 is CSARVSGHETQYF. CDR3 DNA: TGCAGTGCTAGAGTTTCGGGGCATGAGACCCAGTACTTC.

There are a few counts of this clonotype. The rearrangement joins TRBV6-5 to TRBJ2-1; possible D gene TRBD1, 5 bases. Per germline, CDR1 MNHEY and CDR2 SVGAGI. Trimming left V 2 bases short and J 8 bases short, with 10 bases between. CDR3 length equals 13 residues. Here the CDR3 reads CASSYVGEHEQFF. CDR3 nucleotides: TGTGCCAGCAGTTACGTAGGGGAACATGAGCAGTTCTTC.

The gene calls are TRBV5-1 and TRBJ1-3; D call uncertain. The CDR3 sequence is 17 residues long. CDR1 and CDR2 from the germline V gene are SGHRS and YFSETQ. Trimming took 0 bases from V and 0 from J, leaving 13 bases between them. CDR3 in DNA: TGCGCCAGCAGCTTGGAGGGCAGGAGTCACTCTGGAAACACCATATATTTT. Amino acids: CASSLEGRSHSGNTIYF.

This CDR3 is CATEDPTGQRQPQHF. CDR3 sequence (DNA): TGTGCCACCGAGGACCCGACAGGGCAGCGTCAGCCCCAGCATTTT. The chain uses TRBV6-2 or TRBV6-3 and TRBJ1-5, with 7 positions matching TRBD1. The junction had 15 bases not matched to a gene; V was cut back by 10 bases and J by 6 bases. Germline CDR1 and CDR2: MNHEY and SVGEGT. CDR3 length: 15 amino acids.

There are a few counts of this clonotype. The genes are TRBV7-2 and TRBJ2-1; D might be TRBD2 (5 bases). The V gene lost 5 bases and the J gene lost 4 bases, with 12 bases spanning the gap. Germline lookup yields CDR1 SGHTA and CDR2 FQGNSA. The CDR3 sequence is 14 residues long. The CDR3: CASSAQLVYNEQFF. CDR3 nucleotides: TGTGCCAGCAGCGCTCAACTAGTATACAATGAGCAGTTCTTC.

This sequence joins TRBV20-1 and TRBJ1-6; 7 bases line up with TRBD1. The CDR3 is 13 residues long. Germline V gene data show CDR1 as DFQATT and CDR2 as SNEGSKA (reference sequence). Germline trimming cut 4 bases from V and 7 bases from J; bases unmatched to any gene: 4. The CDR3 here is CSATQTGNSPLHF. In DNA, the CDR3 is TGCAGTGCTACCCAGACAGGGAATTCACCCCTCCACTTT.

This clonotype was seen more than once but under ten times. V usage is TRBV29-1 and J usage is TRBJ2-5; a possible D gene is TRBD2 (5 bases). The germline CDR1 and CDR2 sequences are SQVTM and ANQGSEA. The length of the CDR3 is 12 residues. Trimming pared 6 bases from V and 5 bases from J, leaving 13 bases between. The CDR3 sequence: CSVTTLAETQYF. The CDR3 region has the DNA TGCAGCGTGACTACTTTGGCGGAGACCCAGTACTTC.

V usage is TRBV5-1 and J usage is TRBJ1-2, with 7 positions matching TRBD1. This CDR3 is 16 amino acids long. The junction had 16 bases not matched to a gene; V was cut back by 0 bases and J by 11 bases. The germline V gene encodes CDR1 SGHRS and CDR2 YFSETQ. CDR3 region: CASSLAKPRQGGEYTF. The CDR3 nucleotides are TGCGCCAGCAGCTTGGCGAAGCCTCGACAGGGCGGCGAGTACACCTTC.

In its sample, this clonotype was seen many times. The rearrangement joins TRBV7-9 to TRBJ2-5; D is ambiguous. V was pared by 2 bases and J by 4 bases, with 8 bases between. The CDR3 consists of 13 residues. Germline-derived CDR1 and CDR2 are SEHNR and FQNEAQ (reference sequence). The CDR3 loop is CASSLMERETQYF. DNA for the CDR3: TGTGCCAGCAGCTTAATGGAACGAGAGACCCAGTACTTC.

The genes are TRBV6-5 and TRBJ2-5; either TRBD1 or TRBD2 may fit D (5 bases each). Germline values: CDR1 MNHEY, CDR2 SVGAGI. V lost 6 bases and J 5 bases, leaving 13 bases between the germline ends. The CDR3 sequence is 13 residues long. DNA for the CDR3: TGTGCCAGCAGCAAGGGACCTTGGGAGACCCAGTACTTC. Translation gives CASSKGPWETQYF.

This chain joins TRBV6-2 or TRBV6-3 and TRBJ2-1; 7 bases align to TRBD2. Germline trimming cut 8 bases from V and 7 bases from J; bases unmatched to any gene: 11. Germline V gene data show CDR1 as MNHEY and CDR2 as SVGEGT. CDR3 length equals 14 residues. The CDR3 loop is CASVGREFGNEQFF. CDR3 coding DNA: TGTGCCAGCGTGGGGCGGGAGTTCGGAAATGAGCAGTTCTTC.